This T cell receptor beta chain was sequenced for a study of blood T cell dynamics during melanoma immunotherapy. As for time point: pre-treatment baseline. This clone showed up just a few times. Trimming took 4 bases from V and 3 from J, leaving 16 bases between them. The CDR3 is 15 amino acids. From germline, CDR1 is MGHRA and CDR2 YSYEKL. TCRdb's copy holds only in-frame clones and misses some; the assay was immunoSEQ multiplex PCR. The sample has approximately 15,000 clones; over 75% are singletons. The source of this sequence is a human donor with melanoma. The sample was blood, taken from a patient treated with checkpoint blockade. The V and J genes are TRBV4-1 and TRBJ2-7; the D gene is possibly TRBD1 (5 bases). The CDR3 DNA is TGCGCCAGCAGCCCTATGACACAGGCGAACTACGAGCAGTACTTC. Translated, it gives CASSPMTQANYEQYF.